The next 7 T cell receptor beta chains were all read from a single sample in a study of blood T cell repertoires in COVID-19. TCRdb keeps only in-frame clones here, not all; method: immunoSEQ multiplex PCR. The table lists 150,000 to 200,000 clones, about 88% of them singletons, with roughly a sixth in the top ten. The specimen sequenced was peripheral blood. These receptors all stem from a man aged 55 to 70 with active or convalescent COVID-19.

Points on this clone: At the DNA level, this CDR3 is encoded by other sequences in the same sample as well. The rearrangement uses TRBV2 and TRBJ1-5, with D maybe TRBD1 (5 bases). The length of the CDR3 is 15 residues. V was clipped by 4 bases and J by 0 bases, with 10 bases between them. Germline V lookup: CDR1 SNHLY, CDR2 FYNNEI. CDR3 amino acids: CASSVTGDSNQPQHF. CDR3 coding DNA: TGTGCCAGCAGTGTCACAGGTGATAGCAATCAGCCCCAGCATTTT. The full variable domain, rest sourced from reference TRBV2 and TRBJ1-5, is EPEVTQTPSHQVTQMGQEVILRCVPISNHLYFYWYRQILGQKVEFLVSFYNNEISEKSEIFDDQFSVERPDGSNFTLKIRSTKLEDSAMYFCASSVTGDSNQPQHFGDGTRLSIL.

V is TRBV11-2 and J is TRBJ2-5; the match to TRBD2 covers 8 bases. Germline CDR1 and CDR2: SGHAT and FQNNGV. This CDR3 is built from 15 residues. V shed 6 bases and J 1 base; nucleotides not matched to a gene: 7. The CDR3 region has the DNA TGTGCCAGCAGGGTTAGCGGGACCTTCCAAGAGACCCAGTACTTC. This codes for CASRVSGTFQETQYF. Complete variable domain (other parts from reference TRBV11-2 and TRBJ2-5): EAGVAQSPRYKIIEKRQSVAFWCNPISGHATLYWYQQILGQGPKLLIQFQNNGVVDDSQLPKDRFSAERLKGVDSTLKIQPAKLEDSAVYLCASRVSGTFQETQYFGPGTRLLVL.

The CDR3 sequence is CASRLVHNEQFF. CDR3 DNA sequence: TGTGCCAGCAGGCTAGTACACAATGAGCAGTTCTTC. This chain uses TRBV2 with TRBJ2-1, with D uncertain. The CDR3 runs 12 residues. V lost 6 bases, J lost 5 bases, and 8 bases lay in between. From germline, CDR1 is SNHLY and CDR2 FYNNEI.

The chain joins TRBV10-3 to TRBJ2-3, with D perhaps matching TRBD2 (7 bases). This CDR3 has 15 residues. V lost 4 bases, J lost 2 bases, and 13 bases lay in between. Germline CDR1 and CDR2: ENHRY and SYGVKD. For the CDR3, the DNA is TGTGCCATCAGTGGGGGGGGCGGAAACACAGATACGCAGTATTTT. Amino acids: CAISGGGGNTDTQYF.

This chain connects TRBV11-3 to TRBJ2-7; 12 bases are a match to TRBD1. Germline V gene data show CDR1 as SGHNT and CDR2 as YENEEA. V was pared by 0 bases and J by 6 bases, with 3 bases of the junction left unmatched. The CDR3 length is 15 residues. The CDR3 bases are TGTGCCAGCAGCTTAGATGGGACAGGGGGCCGCGAGCAGTACTTC. Protein product: CASSLDGTGGREQYF.

Regarding this clone: Other DNA sequences from this sample encode an identical CDR3 as well. The J gene is TRBJ2-5, the V gene TRBV18, with D uncertain. The CDR3 extends over 13 amino acids. From germline, CDR1 is KGHSH and CDR2 LQKENI. V was shortened by 1 base and J by 4 bases, with 7 bases between the two germline ends. CDR3 coding DNA: TGTGCCAGCTCACCACGGTCCGGAGAGACCCAGTACTTC. Translating it yields CASSPRSGETQYF. The entire variable domain, with the rest obtained from reference TRBV18 and TRBJ2-5, is as follows: NAGVMQNPRHLVRRRGQEARLRCSPMKGHSHVYWYRQLPEEGLKFMVYLQKENIIDESGMPKERFSAEFPKEGPSILRIQQVVRGDSAAYFCASSPRSGETQYFGPGTRLLVL.

The chain is built from TRBV7-9 and TRBJ2-7; D is perhaps TRBD2 (6 bases). This CDR3 region has 13 residues. CDR1 is SEHNR and CDR2 is FQNEAQ in the germline V gene (reference sequence). With 1 base removed from V and 6 bases from J, the gap between germline ends came to 10 bases. CDR3 in DNA: TGTGCCAGCAGCTTAGTAGGCGGGATCGAGCAGTACTTC. It yields the protein CASSLVGGIEQYF.